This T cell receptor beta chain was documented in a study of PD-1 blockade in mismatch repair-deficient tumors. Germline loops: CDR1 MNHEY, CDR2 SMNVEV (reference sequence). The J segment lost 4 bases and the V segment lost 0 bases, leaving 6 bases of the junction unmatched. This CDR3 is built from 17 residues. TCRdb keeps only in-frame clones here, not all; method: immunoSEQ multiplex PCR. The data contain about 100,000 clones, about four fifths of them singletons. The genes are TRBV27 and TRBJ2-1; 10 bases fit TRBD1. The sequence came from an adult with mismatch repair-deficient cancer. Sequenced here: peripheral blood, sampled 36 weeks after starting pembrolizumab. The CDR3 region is CASSLSPTGGAYNEQFF. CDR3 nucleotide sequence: TGTGCCAGCAGTTTATCCCCGACAGGGGGCGCTTACAATGAGCAGTTCTTC.